This TCR beta chain is from a study of identical twins. The CDR3 is 18 residues long. CDR1 is MNHEY, CDR2 SVGAGI, per germline. V dropped 2 bases and J dropped 3 bases, with 21 bases sitting between them. Every donor was a healthy Caucasian. Using its own MiXCR run on the 5' RACE reads, TCRdb lists one record per CDR3 protein. Here the sample spans 550,000 to 700,000 distinct CDR3 sequences, more than 9% being singletons. These same records also appear under a second study, on yellow fever vaccine responses in identical twins. From that study: A vaccine T cell response that seemed partly convergent and partly personalized was reported in twins.

This TCR was sampled from a woman under 30 in good health. The chain uses TRBV6-5 and TRBJ2-3, with a tentative D call TRBD2 (6 bases). Sequenced material: PBMCs. The CDR3 DNA follows: TGTGCCAGCAGTTACGCAGCCGCTAGCGCCCCTCCAACAGATACGCAGTATTTT. Its protein is CASSYAAASAPPTDTQYF.